Detailed here is one TCR beta chain. Its cognate antigen is unknown. The CDR3 spans 14 residues. J gave up 0 bases and V 2 bases, and 1 base lay outside the gene matches. Germline V CDR1 and CDR2: MNHNY, SVGAGI (reference sequence). This entry comes from a study of lymphopenia after photon versus proton radiotherapy. Study-level points and caveats: A bigger post-nadir fall in TCR diversity correlated inversely with survival time in deceased patients. Oligoclonal CD8+ Temra expansion after nadir drove photon patients' diversity drop.

The table came from immunoSEQ multiplex PCR; TCRdb's copy has only in-frame clones and leaves some out. This sample carries about 19,000 clones, around nine tenths of them seen once, and the ten largest clones take about 6.5%. The source of this sequence is a man between 60 and 70 years old with pancreatic cancer. This chain uses TRBV6-6 with TRBJ2-7, with TRBD1 matching 7 bases. Specimen: peripheral blood, collected from a patient treated with photon-based radiotherapy. CDR3 region: CASSYGTASYEQYF. DNA of the CDR3: TGTGCCAGCAGTTACGGGACAGCCTCCTACGAGCAGTACTTC.